These 15 T cell receptor beta chains were sequenced from one sample in a study of tumor-infiltrating lymphocytes in primary liver carcinoma. Reverse transcription of roughly 0.45 ug total RNA with a constant-region primer produced TCR beta cDNA. Three nested multiplex PCR rounds of slightly modified ARM-PCR generated TCR beta libraries. TRBV1-TRBV30 forward primers paired with a C-beta reverse primer drove the first two PCR rounds, 10 cycles each. Using its own MiXCR run on the multiplex PCR reads, TCRdb lists one record per CDR3 protein. The repertoire consists of 20,000 or so distinct CDR3 sequences, with approximately 80% occurring once and the leading ten covering under 40%. Bulk tissue was left unsorted, and RNA and DNA were co-extracted from about 19-30 mg of it. The sequenced sample consisted of liver tumor tissue from sampling region 2. Sample subset: tumor region T2, inferior pole. The source is a woman aged 30 to 39 with primary liver carcinoma and hepatitis B virus infection.

The table lists this clonotype with a count of one. In this CDR3 the conserved last residue, phenylalanine or tryptophan, is missing, so a read error is likely. No DNA is shown, since the ends of the CDR3 on it are uncertain; the CDR3 is the one TCRdb lists. This chain uses TRBV7-9 with TRBJ2-2. The CDR3 has 14 amino acids, counting both end residues. Germline values: CDR1 SEHNR, CDR2 FQNEAQ (reference sequence). The CDR3 sequence is CASSLVLWTGELFV.

To note about this clonotype: Compared with germline, one end of the junction differs, possibly owing to a read error. The J gene is TRBJ1-2, the V gene TRBV5-4; unclear D gene. Germline V gene lookup returns CDR1 SGHNT and CDR2 YYREEE (reference sequence). CDR3 size: 13 residues. In DNA form, the CDR3 reads TGTGCCAGCAGCCTACTCCACGACTATGGTTACACCTTC. This gives the protein CASSLLHDYGYTF.

On this clonotype itself: Given the absence of the conserved phenylalanine or tryptophan at the CDR3 end, a read error is likely. The J gene is TRBJ2-7, the V gene TRBV11-3; D might be TRBD1 or TRBD2, each matching 5 bases. There are 15 residues in the CDR3. CDR1 and CDR2 from the germline V gene are SGHNT and YENEEA. The CDR3 sequence: CASSLDWDLSYEQYI. The CDR3 nucleotides read TGTGCCAGTAGCTTGGACTGGGACCTCTCCTACGAGCAGTACATC.

The V and J genes are TRBV11-3 and TRBJ2-7, with no clear D. Trimming removed 0 bases at V and 2 bases at J, with 14 bases between. This CDR3 contains 16 residues. Germline assignment: CDR1 SGHNT and CDR2 YENEEA. The CDR3 loop reads CASSLEKGPGPYEQYF. CDR3 coding DNA: TGTGCCAGCAGCTTAGAAAAAGGGCCCGGGCCCTACGAGCAGTACTTC.

The chain couples TRBV4-1 to TRBJ2-5, with unresolved D. The germline gives CDR1 MGHRA, CDR2 YSYEKL. V dropped 1 base and J dropped 7 bases, with 16 bases sitting between them. This CDR3 contains 15 residues. The CDR3 here is CASSQGCGAWGTQYF. The CDR3 bases are TGCGCCAGCAGCCAAGGCTGCGGAGCTTGGGGGACCCAGTACTTC.

This clonotype was seen a single time. This chain connects TRBV10-3 to TRBJ2-1; D is ambiguous. Germline assignment: CDR1 ENHRY and CDR2 SYGVKD. Trimming pared 5 bases from V and 8 bases from J, leaving 16 bases between. The length of the CDR3 is 14 residues. The CDR3 DNA reads as TGTGCCATCAGTTCCATGGCGACCCGTGATGAGCAGTTCTTC. It specifies CAISSMATRDEQFF.

A note on this clonotype: In this CDR3 the conserved last residue, phenylalanine or tryptophan, is missing, so a read error is likely. The chain couples TRBV12-3 or TRBV12-4 to TRBJ2-3, with D hard to call. This CDR3 has 14 amino acids. Trimming pared 3 bases from V and 1 base from J, leaving 8 bases between. CDR3 sequence reads: CASSFPPRTDTQYL. CDR3 coding DNA: TGTGCCAGCAGTTTTCCCCCTCGCACAGATACGCAGTATCTT.

In this sample, this clonotype turned up many times. At one end the junction does not follow the germline gene, possibly because of a read error. The chain is built from TRBV5-6 and TRBJ2-7; the D gene could be TRBD1 or TRBD2 (5 bases each). Germline CDR1 SGHDT, CDR2 YYEEEE. The CDR3 extends over 12 amino acids. CDR3 amino acids: CAGSLRGNEQYF. Here the CDR3 DNA reads TGTGCCGGCAGCTTGAGGGGTAACGAGCAGTACTTC.

This clonotype was counted at least ten times. This chain connects TRBV9 to TRBJ2-5; D uncertain. The CDR3 has 16 amino acids. Germline values: CDR1 SGDLS, CDR2 YYNGEE. V shed 0 bases and J shed 4 bases, with 16 bases lying between them. In DNA, the CDR3 is TGTGCCAGCAGCGTAGAGGTAGAAACCCGCCGAGAGACCCAGTACTTC. It is translated as CASSVEVETRRETQYF.

This clonotype was counted once. A read error may account for a junction end that differs from germline. The V gene is TRBV4-3, the J gene TRBJ2-1; a possible D gene is TRBD2 (6 bases). The CDR3 totals 16 residues. Germline assignment: CDR1 LGHNA and CDR2 YSLEER. The CDR3 loop is CASSQDAGSSYNEKSF. The CDR3 DNA reads TGCGCCAGCAGCCAAGATGCGGGAAGCTCCTACAATGAGAAGTCCTTT.

Judged by abundance, this clonotype is medium-sized. V and J are TRBV7-8 and TRBJ2-5, with 7 positions matching TRBD1. CDR3 length: 17 residues. The V gene's germline CDR1 is SGHVS and CDR2 FQNEAQ. Trimming removed 2 bases from V and 0 bases from J; junction bases left unmatched: 9. DNA for the CDR3: TGTGCCAGCAGCTTATTTCCATTACAGGGGTACCAAGAGACCCAGTACTTC. Its translation is CASSLFPLQGYQETQYF.

Comments on this clonotype: No conserved phenylalanine or tryptophan ends this CDR3, so it is likely a read error. The J gene is TRBJ2-1, the V gene TRBV11-3, with D possibly called TRBD1 or TRBD2 (5 bases each). The CDR3 totals 15 residues. From germline, CDR1 is SGHNT and CDR2 YENEEA. The CDR3 region has the DNA TGTGCCGGCAGCTTCGGGGCCCGTTCCTACAATGAGCAGTTCTCC. Encoded protein: CAGSFGARSYNEQFS.

A remark on this clonotype: One junction end does not reproduce the germline sequence, and a read error may be involved. The V gene is TRBV4-2, the J gene TRBJ2-1; no clear D. The CDR3 is 18 residues long. Per germline, CDR1 LGHNA and CDR2 YNFKEQ. The CDR3 is CASSQVVSVRNSYNEQLF. The CDR3 DNA reads as TGCGCCAGCAGCCAAGTAGTGAGCGTCCGAAACTCCTACAATGAGCAGCTCTTC.

Concerning this clonotype itself: A junction end diverges from the germline sequence, so it may reflect a read error. V is TRBV11-2 and J is TRBJ1-2, with D unclear. Germline V gives CDR1 SGHAT, CDR2 FQNNGV. CDR3 length: 14 amino acids. In nucleotides, the CDR3 is TGTGCCAATAGCTTAAGGGAAGCTAACTGTGGCTACACCTTC. Translation gives CANSLREANCGYTF.

As to this clonotype: The conserved closing phenylalanine or tryptophan is absent in this CDR3, likely reflecting a read error. Because the CDR3's place on the DNA is in doubt, the DNA is left out and the CDR3 is given as listed by TCRdb. V usage is TRBV20-1 and J usage is TRBJ2-1; TRBD2 was called by the table and not checked on the DNA. CDR1 is DFQATT, CDR2 SNEGSKA, per germline (reference sequence). The length of the CDR3 is 17 amino acids, counting both ends. The chain's CDR3 is CSGMGLAGAISYNEHFV.